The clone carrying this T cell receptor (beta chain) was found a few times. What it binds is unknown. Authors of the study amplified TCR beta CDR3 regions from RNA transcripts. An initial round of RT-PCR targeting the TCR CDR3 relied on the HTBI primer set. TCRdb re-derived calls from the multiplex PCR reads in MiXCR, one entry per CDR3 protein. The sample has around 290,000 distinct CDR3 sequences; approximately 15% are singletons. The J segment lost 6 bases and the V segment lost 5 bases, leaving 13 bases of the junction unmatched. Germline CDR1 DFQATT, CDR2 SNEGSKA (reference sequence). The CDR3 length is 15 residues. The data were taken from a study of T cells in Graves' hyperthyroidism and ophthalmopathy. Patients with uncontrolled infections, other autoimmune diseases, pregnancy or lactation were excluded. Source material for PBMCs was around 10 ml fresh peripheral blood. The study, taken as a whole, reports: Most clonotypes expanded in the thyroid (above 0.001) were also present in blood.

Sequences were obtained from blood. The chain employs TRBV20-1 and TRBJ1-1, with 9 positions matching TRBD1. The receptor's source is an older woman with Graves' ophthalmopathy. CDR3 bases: TGCAGTGCTCCCCAGGGACAGGGAAAGACATCTGAAGCTTTCTTT. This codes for CSAPQGQGKTSEAFF.